These T cell receptor beta chains were read from a single sample in a study of Ad26.COV2.S vaccination and SARS-CoV-2 variants. The data were produced by immunoSEQ multiplex PCR, yet TCRdb's version contains in-frame clones alone and is incomplete. Among about 410,000 clones listed, about 90% were seen once. The sequenced sample was peripheral blood, obtained in a trial of Ad26.COV2.S vaccine versus placebo. The receptor source for this set is a person aged 18-60 years who received the Ad26.COV2.S COVID-19 vaccine or a placebo. CDR3s include the opening cysteine and the closing phenylalanine or tryptophan. Fields, in order: J gene, D gene, clone size, V gene, CDR3 protein, CDR3 DNA. A D gene is named only where the DNA matches it firmly. Expanded clones get a size class; other rows say once, few or many, or leave the size out.

j_call: TRBJ1-1
d_call: -
clone_size: -
v_call: TRBV7-9
cdr3_aa: CASSPMGRRVNTEAFF
cdr3_nt: TGTGCCAGCAGCCCCATGGGACGCCGGGTGAACACTGAAGCTTTCTTT

j_call: TRBJ1-2
d_call: -
clone_size: -
v_call: TRBV9
cdr3_aa: CASTAGMDGYTF
cdr3_nt: TGTGCCAGCACCGCGGGGATGGATGGCTACACCTTC

j_call: TRBJ1-6
d_call: -
clone_size: -
v_call: TRBV5-1
cdr3_aa: CASSVQSHNSPLHF
cdr3_nt: TGCGCCAGCAGCGTCCAGTCTCATAATTCACCCCTCCACTTT

j_call: TRBJ2-5
d_call: TRBD2
clone_size: once
v_call: TRBV3-1/TRBV3-2
cdr3_aa: CASREKRGSKTQYF
cdr3_nt: TGTGCCAGCAGGGAGAAGCGGGGCTCGAAGACCCAGTACTTC

j_call: TRBJ2-1
d_call: TRBD2
clone_size: many
v_call: TRBV27
cdr3_aa: CASSMQPSGGPPNEQFF
cdr3_nt: TGTGCCAGCAGTATGCAACCTAGCGGGGGGCCCCCAAATGAGCAGTTCTTC

j_call: TRBJ2-7
d_call: -
clone_size: -
v_call: TRBV5-6
cdr3_aa: CASSLTDYEQYF
cdr3_nt: TGTGCCAGCAGCTTGACAGACTACGAGCAGTACTTC

j_call: TRBJ1-6
d_call: TRBD1
clone_size: -
v_call: TRBV5-6
cdr3_aa: CASSAGGLSPLHF
cdr3_nt: TGTGCCAGCAGTGCAGGGGGCTTATCACCCCTCCACTTT

j_call: TRBJ2-7
d_call: TRBD1
clone_size: -
v_call: TRBV7-9
cdr3_aa: CASSLGPTGSTYEQYF
cdr3_nt: TGTGCCAGCAGCTTAGGACCGACAGGGTCTACCTACGAGCAGTACTTC

j_call: TRBJ2-5
d_call: -
clone_size: few
v_call: TRBV18
cdr3_aa: CASSFSTGHKYF
cdr3_nt: TGTGCCAGCTCCTTTTCAACGGGCCACAAGTACTTC

j_call: TRBJ2-1
d_call: -
clone_size: -
v_call: TRBV9
cdr3_aa: CASSVGRGHSINEQFF
cdr3_nt: TGTGCCAGCAGCGTAGGACGGGGACACTCTATCAATGAGCAGTTCTTC

j_call: TRBJ1-4
d_call: TRBD1
clone_size: -
v_call: TRBV9
cdr3_aa: CASSVGTGRLNEKLFF
cdr3_nt: TGTGCCAGCAGCGTAGGGACAGGGAGACTCAATGAAAAACTGTTTTTT

j_call: TRBJ2-3
d_call: -
clone_size: once
v_call: TRBV9
cdr3_aa: CASSALTSFSDTQYF
cdr3_nt: TGTGCCAGCAGCGCCCTAACTAGCTTCTCAGATACGCAGTATTTT

j_call: TRBJ2-7
d_call: -
clone_size: -
v_call: TRBV30
cdr3_aa: CAWNPPPAGLYYEQYF
cdr3_nt: TGTGCCTGGAACCCCCCCCCGGCAGGATTGTACTACGAGCAGTACTTC

j_call: TRBJ2-1
d_call: TRBD1
clone_size: -
v_call: TRBV5-6
cdr3_aa: CASSLVQGASYNEQFF
cdr3_nt: TGTGCCAGCAGCTTGGTACAGGGGGCCTCCTACAATGAGCAGTTCTTC

j_call: TRBJ1-4
d_call: -
clone_size: -
v_call: TRBV4-3
cdr3_aa: CASSQEDGNEKLFF
cdr3_nt: TGCGCCAGCAGCCAAGAGGACGGTAATGAAAAACTGTTTTTT

j_call: TRBJ2-7
d_call: -
clone_size: once
v_call: TRBV9
cdr3_aa: CASSGTGLNEQYF
cdr3_nt: TGTGCCAGCAGCGGGACGGGCCTTAACGAGCAGTACTTC

j_call: TRBJ1-2
d_call: -
clone_size: -
v_call: TRBV20-1
cdr3_aa: CSASMGARGYTF
cdr3_nt: TGCAGTGCTAGTATGGGGGCGCGTGGCTACACCTTC

j_call: TRBJ2-6
d_call: TRBD1
clone_size: -
v_call: TRBV19
cdr3_aa: CASSINRGLFSGANVLTF
cdr3_nt: TGTGCCAGTAGTATCAACAGGGGTCTCTTCTCTGGGGCCAACGTCCTGACTTTC

j_call: TRBJ2-7
d_call: TRBD1
clone_size: -
v_call: TRBV18
cdr3_aa: CASSPPGTVSYEQYF
cdr3_nt: TGTGCCAGCTCACCACCCGGGACAGTCTCCTACGAGCAGTACTTC

j_call: TRBJ2-7
d_call: -
clone_size: -
v_call: TRBV15
cdr3_aa: CATSRSGAVYEQYF
cdr3_nt: TGTGCCACCAGCAGGTCAGGGGCGGTCTACGAGCAGTACTTC

j_call: TRBJ2-2
d_call: -
clone_size: -
v_call: TRBV5-1
cdr3_aa: CASSFGGTGELFF
cdr3_nt: TGCGCCAGCAGCTTCGGGGGCACCGGGGAGCTGTTTTTT

j_call: TRBJ1-1
d_call: -
clone_size: -
v_call: TRBV18
cdr3_aa: CASSPQSREAEAFF
cdr3_nt: TGTGCCAGCTCACCACAAAGCAGGGAGGCTGAAGCTTTCTTT

j_call: TRBJ1-1
d_call: -
clone_size: many
v_call: TRBV30
cdr3_aa: CAWLNTEAFF
cdr3_nt: TGTGCCTGGCTGAACACTGAAGCTTTCTTT

j_call: TRBJ1-2
d_call: TRBD1
clone_size: -
v_call: TRBV6-5
cdr3_aa: CASSRDRNGYTF
cdr3_nt: TGTGCCAGCAGCCGGGACAGAAATGGCTACACCTTC

j_call: TRBJ2-2
d_call: -
clone_size: -
v_call: TRBV12-3/TRBV12-4
cdr3_aa: CASSLTGAGELFF
cdr3_nt: TGTGCCAGCAGCCTAACGGGGGCCGGGGAGCTGTTTTTT

j_call: TRBJ2-7
d_call: -
clone_size: -
v_call: TRBV5-1
cdr3_aa: CASSLYGSRYEQYF
cdr3_nt: TGCGCCAGCAGCTTGTACGGGTCCCGCTACGAGCAGTACTTC

j_call: TRBJ2-7
d_call: -
clone_size: once
v_call: TRBV6-5
cdr3_aa: CASSYSRKVYEQYF
cdr3_nt: TGTGCCAGCAGTTACTCCCGAAAAGTCTACGAGCAGTACTTC

j_call: TRBJ1-5
d_call: -
clone_size: -
v_call: TRBV5-1
cdr3_aa: CARGGSGTPTGQPQHF
cdr3_nt: TGCGCCAGGGGGGGAAGTGGGACCCCGACCGGGCAGCCCCAGCATTTT

j_call: TRBJ2-7
d_call: -
clone_size: -
v_call: TRBV4-3
cdr3_aa: CASSHDTGRPSYEQYF
cdr3_nt: TGCGCCAGCAGCCACGATACCGGGCGCCCATCCTACGAGCAGTACTTC

j_call: TRBJ2-1
d_call: -
clone_size: -
v_call: TRBV2
cdr3_aa: CASSERDLHATPLDEQFF
cdr3_nt: TGTGCCAGCAGTGAACGTGACTTACATGCAACCCCTCTGGATGAGCAGTTCTTC

j_call: TRBJ2-7
d_call: -
clone_size: -
v_call: TRBV27
cdr3_aa: CASSLADSHSYEQYF
cdr3_nt: TGTGCCAGCAGTTTAGCGGACAGCCATTCCTACGAGCAGTACTTC

j_call: TRBJ2-5
d_call: TRBD2
clone_size: -
v_call: TRBV2
cdr3_aa: CASSLRGGQGETQYF
cdr3_nt: TGTGCCAGCAGCTTGCGGGGGGGCCAAGGGGAGACCCAGTACTTC

j_call: TRBJ1-1
d_call: -
clone_size: once
v_call: TRBV9
cdr3_aa: CASSVRGGGTEAFF
cdr3_nt: TGTGCCAGCAGCGTCAGGGGAGGTGGGACTGAAGCTTTCTTT

j_call: TRBJ1-6
d_call: -
clone_size: -
v_call: TRBV6-2/TRBV6-3
cdr3_aa: CASTPFQTVPNSPLHF
cdr3_nt: TGTGCCAGCACCCCCTTCCAGACGGTACCGAATTCACCCCTCCACTTT

j_call: TRBJ2-7
d_call: -
clone_size: -
v_call: TRBV11-2
cdr3_aa: CASSPEQESSYEQYF
cdr3_nt: TGTGCCAGCAGCCCAGAACAGGAATCCTCCTACGAGCAGTACTTC

j_call: TRBJ1-2
d_call: -
clone_size: once
v_call: TRBV6-5
cdr3_aa: CASSYGLAGTGYGYTF
cdr3_nt: TGTGCCAGCAGTTACGGGTTGGCAGGGACGGGGTATGGCTACACCTTC

j_call: TRBJ2-1
d_call: TRBD1
clone_size: -
v_call: TRBV29-1
cdr3_aa: CSAHLGDRGLDEQFF
cdr3_nt: TGCAGCGCCCACCTGGGGGACAGGGGGTTGGATGAGCAGTTCTTC

j_call: TRBJ1-5
d_call: -
clone_size: -
v_call: TRBV6-1
cdr3_aa: CASSEVRYSNQPQHF
cdr3_nt: TGTGCCAGCAGTGAAGTAAGGTATAGCAATCAGCCCCAGCATTTT

j_call: TRBJ1-6
d_call: -
clone_size: -
v_call: TRBV3-1/TRBV3-2
cdr3_aa: CASSQEAGAYNSPLHF
cdr3_nt: TGTGCCAGCAGCCAAGAAGCAGGTGCCTATAATTCACCCCTCCACTTT

j_call: TRBJ2-1
d_call: TRBD2
clone_size: -
v_call: TRBV6-5
cdr3_aa: CASSYSGTSNNEQFF
cdr3_nt: TGTGCCAGCAGTTACTCGGGGACTAGCAACAATGAGCAGTTCTTC

j_call: TRBJ2-1
d_call: TRBD2
clone_size: -
v_call: TRBV5-1
cdr3_aa: CASSLTSAGGNEQFF
cdr3_nt: TGCGCCAGCAGCTTGACCTCAGCGGGGGGAAATGAGCAGTTCTTC

j_call: TRBJ2-1
d_call: -
clone_size: -
v_call: TRBV7-8
cdr3_aa: CASRAAGFHEQFF
cdr3_nt: TGTGCCAGCAGAGCGGCAGGCTTCCATGAGCAGTTCTTC

j_call: TRBJ2-7
d_call: TRBD2
clone_size: -
v_call: TRBV13
cdr3_aa: CASSSRTSGTTYEQYF
cdr3_nt: TGTGCCAGCAGCTCCAGGACTAGCGGGACAACCTACGAGCAGTACTTC

j_call: TRBJ2-7
d_call: TRBD1
clone_size: -
v_call: TRBV7-2
cdr3_aa: CASSLGTGVGEQYF
cdr3_nt: TGTGCCAGCAGCTTAGGAACAGGGGTGGGCGAGCAGTACTTC

j_call: TRBJ1-2
d_call: -
clone_size: -
v_call: TRBV7-9
cdr3_aa: CASSLAGQGSRYGYTF
cdr3_nt: TGTGCCAGCAGCTTAGCGGGGCAGGGCTCTAGGTATGGCTACACCTTC

j_call: TRBJ1-4
d_call: -
clone_size: -
v_call: TRBV7-9
cdr3_aa: CASSLGMGVATNEKLFF
cdr3_nt: TGTGCCAGCAGCTTAGGAATGGGGGTAGCAACTAATGAAAAACTGTTTTTT

j_call: TRBJ1-4
d_call: -
clone_size: -
v_call: TRBV11-2
cdr3_aa: CASSSRAGGFNEKLFF
cdr3_nt: TGTGCCAGCAGCTCGAGGGCCGGGGGATTTAATGAAAAACTGTTTTTT

j_call: TRBJ2-7
d_call: TRBD1
clone_size: -
v_call: TRBV28
cdr3_aa: CASSPSAKGAKYEQYF
cdr3_nt: TGTGCCAGCAGTCCATCAGCGAAGGGGGCGAAATACGAGCAGTACTTC

j_call: TRBJ2-5
d_call: TRBD2
clone_size: -
v_call: TRBV7-6
cdr3_aa: CASSLLAGGRETQYF
cdr3_nt: TGTGCCAGCAGTCTTCTAGCGGGGGGCCGGGAGACCCAGTACTTC

j_call: TRBJ2-2
d_call: TRBD1
clone_size: -
v_call: TRBV9
cdr3_aa: CASSPRDSRLGGTGELFF
cdr3_nt: TGTGCCAGCAGCCCCCGGGACAGCAGATTGGGTGGCACCGGGGAGCTGTTTTTT

j_call: TRBJ2-3
d_call: TRBD2
clone_size: -
v_call: TRBV18
cdr3_aa: CASSPPKPGLAGALSTDTQYF
cdr3_nt: TGTGCCAGCTCTCCACCAAAGCCGGGACTAGCGGGGGCCCTAAGCACAGATACGCAGTATTTT